The clone carrying this T cell receptor (beta chain) was observed at least ten times. The time point: newly diagnosed GD, antithyroid drugs for less than 3 months. RNA from PBMCs was the source of the TCR library. The sample originates from a study of regulatory T cells in long-lasting Graves disease. This CDR3 has 11 amino acids. Germline CDR1 and CDR2: LGHDT and YNNKEL (reference sequence). CDR3 regions were amplified by Arm-PCR using iRepertoire HTBI primers to build TCR beta libraries. Via MiXCR, TCRdb re-called the multiplex PCR reads, giving one row per CDR3 protein. The profile shows approximately 560,000 distinct CDR3 sequences, about 16% of them singletons. Separately, the same data were catalogued under a study of T cells in Graves' hyperthyroidism and ophthalmopathy.

This chain uses TRBV3-1 with TRBJ2-7; tentatively, D is TRBD2 (5 bases). Here the sequenced sample was peripheral blood mononuclear cells (PBMCs), taken at new diagnosis, from a patient treated with antithyroid drugs. This clonotype was obtained from a man between 18 and 35 years old with Graves disease. The CDR3 loop reads CAAGLPYEQYF. In nucleotides, the CDR3 is TGTGCAGCTGGACTGCCCTACGAGCAGTACTTC.